This TCR beta chain stems from a study of cytomegalovirus exposure and HLA in healthy donors. CDR1 is SGHTA and CDR2 is FQGNSA in the germline V gene. The CDR3 is made up of 14 amino acids. Trimming took off 3 bases at V and 3 bases at J, with 11 bases between the two ends. The repertoire was sequenced with immunoSEQ multiplex PCR; TCRdb's copy has only in-frame clones and lacks some. The data contain some 200,000 clones, around 86% of them singletons. This chain connects TRBV7-2 to TRBJ1-1; D gene uncertain. The sample was PBMCs. This clonotype was sampled from a man aged 25-45 years in good health and CMV-seropositive. CDR3 coding DNA: TGTGCCAGCAGCTTCAGTGGCAGACACACTGAAGCTTTCTTT. Protein: CASSFSGRHTEAFF. Full variable domain (missing parts from reference TRBV7-2 and TRBJ1-1): GAGVSQSPSNKVTEKGKDVELRCDPISGHTALYWYRQSLGQGLEFLIYFQGNSAPDKSGLPSDRFSAERTGGSVSTLTIQRTQQEDSAVYLCASSFSGRHTEAFFGQGTRLTVV.